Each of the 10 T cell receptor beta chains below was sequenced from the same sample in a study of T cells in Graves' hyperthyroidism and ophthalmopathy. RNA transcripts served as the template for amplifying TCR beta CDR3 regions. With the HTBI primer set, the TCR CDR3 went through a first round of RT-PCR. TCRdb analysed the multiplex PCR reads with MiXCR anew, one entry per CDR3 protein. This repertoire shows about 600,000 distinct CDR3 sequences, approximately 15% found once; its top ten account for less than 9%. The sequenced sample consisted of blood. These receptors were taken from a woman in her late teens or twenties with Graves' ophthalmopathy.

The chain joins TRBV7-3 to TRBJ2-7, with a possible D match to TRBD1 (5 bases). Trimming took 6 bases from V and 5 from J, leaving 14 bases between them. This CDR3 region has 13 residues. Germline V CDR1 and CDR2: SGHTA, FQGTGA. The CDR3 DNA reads TGTGCCAGCAGATTGGACACGGCCCACGAGCAGTACTTC. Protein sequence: CASRLDTAHEQYF. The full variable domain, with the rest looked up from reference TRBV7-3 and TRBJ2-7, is GAGVSQTPSNKVTEKGKYVELRCDPISGHTALYWYRQSLGQGPEFLIYFQGTGAADDSGLPNDRFFAVRPEGSVSTLKIQRTERGDSAVYLCASRLDTAHEQYFGPGTRLTVT.

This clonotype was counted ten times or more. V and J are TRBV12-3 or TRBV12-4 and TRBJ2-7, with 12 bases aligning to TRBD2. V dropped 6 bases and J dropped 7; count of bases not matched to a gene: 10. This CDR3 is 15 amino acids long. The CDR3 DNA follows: TGTGCCAGCAGCCCCTCGACTAGCGGGAGAGCTGAGCAGTACTTC. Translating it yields CASSPSTSGRAEQYF.

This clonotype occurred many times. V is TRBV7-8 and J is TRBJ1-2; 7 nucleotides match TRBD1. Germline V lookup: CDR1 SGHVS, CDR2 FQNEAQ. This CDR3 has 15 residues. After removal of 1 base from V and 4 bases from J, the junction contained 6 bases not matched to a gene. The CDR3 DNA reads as TGTGCCAGCAGCTTAGGACCGCAGGGGGGCTATGGCTACACCTTC. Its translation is CASSLGPQGGYGYTF.

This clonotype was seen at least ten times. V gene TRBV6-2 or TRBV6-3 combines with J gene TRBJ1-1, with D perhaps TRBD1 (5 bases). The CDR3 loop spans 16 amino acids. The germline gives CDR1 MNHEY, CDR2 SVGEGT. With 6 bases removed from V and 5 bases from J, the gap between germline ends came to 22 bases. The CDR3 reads CASRARRELGGTEAFF. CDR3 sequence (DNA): TGTGCCAGCAGAGCCCGCAGGGAGCTCGGCGGGACTGAAGCTTTCTTT.

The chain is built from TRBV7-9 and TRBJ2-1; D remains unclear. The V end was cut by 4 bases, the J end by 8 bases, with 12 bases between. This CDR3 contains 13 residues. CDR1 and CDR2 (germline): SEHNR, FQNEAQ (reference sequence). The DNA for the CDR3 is TGTGCCAGCAGCTCCACCAGGTTCTATGAGCAGTTCTTC. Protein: CASSSTRFYEQFF.

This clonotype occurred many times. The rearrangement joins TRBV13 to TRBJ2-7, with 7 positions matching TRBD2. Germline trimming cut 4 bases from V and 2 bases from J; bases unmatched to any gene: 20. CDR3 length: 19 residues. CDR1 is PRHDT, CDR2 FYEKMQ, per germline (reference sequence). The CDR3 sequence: CASSSVVDRSGASTYEQYF. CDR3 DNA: TGTGCCAGCAGCTCCGTAGTCGATAGGAGCGGGGCTTCAACCTACGAGCAGTACTTC. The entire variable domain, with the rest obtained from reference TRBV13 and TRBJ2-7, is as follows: AAGVIQSPRHLIKEKRETATLKCYPIPRHDTVYWYQQGPGQDPQFLISFYEKMQSDKGSIPDRFSAQQFSDYHSELNMSSLELGDSALYFCASSSVVDRSGASTYEQYFGPGTRLTVT.

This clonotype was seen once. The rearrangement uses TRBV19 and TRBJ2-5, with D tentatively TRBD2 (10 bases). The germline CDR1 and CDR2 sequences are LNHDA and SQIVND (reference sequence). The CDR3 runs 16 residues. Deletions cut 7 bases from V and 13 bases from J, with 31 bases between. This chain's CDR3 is CASISSSQGASGRPYF. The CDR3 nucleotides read TGTGCCAGTATCTCCTCCTCACAGGGGGCTAGCGGGAGACCGTACTTC. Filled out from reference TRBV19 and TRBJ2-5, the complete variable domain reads DGGITQSPKYLFRKEGQNVTLSCEQNLNHDAMYWYRQDPGQGLRLIYYSQIVNDFQKGDIAEGYSVSREKKESFPLTVTSAQKNPTAFYLCASISSSQGASGRPYFGPGTRLLVL.

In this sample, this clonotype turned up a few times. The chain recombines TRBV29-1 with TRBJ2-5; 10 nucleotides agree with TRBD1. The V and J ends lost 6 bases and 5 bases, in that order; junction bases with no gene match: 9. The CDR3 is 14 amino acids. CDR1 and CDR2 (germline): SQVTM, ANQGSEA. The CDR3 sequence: CSVVIPGQGETQYF. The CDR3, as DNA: TGCAGCGTCGTGATTCCGGGACAGGGGGAGACCCAGTACTTC.

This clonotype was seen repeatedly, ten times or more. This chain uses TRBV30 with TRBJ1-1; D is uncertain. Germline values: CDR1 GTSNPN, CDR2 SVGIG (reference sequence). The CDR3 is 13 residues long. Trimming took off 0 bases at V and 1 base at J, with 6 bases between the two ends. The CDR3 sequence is CAWSVSTNTEAFF. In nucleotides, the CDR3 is TGTGCCTGGAGTGTATCGACGAACACTGAAGCTTTCTTT.

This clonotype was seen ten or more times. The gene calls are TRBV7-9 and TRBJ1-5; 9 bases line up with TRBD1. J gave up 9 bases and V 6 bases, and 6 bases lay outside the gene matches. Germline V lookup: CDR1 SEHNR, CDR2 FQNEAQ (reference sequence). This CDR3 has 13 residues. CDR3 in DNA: TGTGCCAGCAGTTTCGGGACAGGGTGGCCCCAGCATTTT. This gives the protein CASSFGTGWPQHF. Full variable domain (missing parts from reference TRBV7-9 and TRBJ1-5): DTGVSQNPRHKITKRGQNVTFRCDPISEHNRLYWYRQTLGQGPEFLTYFQNEAQLEKSRLLSDRFSAERPKGSFSTLEIQRTEQGDSAMYLCASSFGTGWPQHFGDGTRLSIL.